The sequence of this T cell receptor beta chain was determined in a study of cytomegalovirus exposure and HLA in healthy donors. Vbeta (60) and Jbeta (13) primers were used in the PCR. Clones were read by immunoSEQ multiplex PCR, and TCRdb kept only the in-frame ones, dropping some. The sample data list approximately 110,000 clones. V was cut by 4 bases and J by 8 bases, with 17 bases left in between. The CDR3 covers 14 residues. Per the germline V gene, CDR1 is MGHRA and CDR2 is YSYEKL. The rearrangement uses TRBV4-1 and TRBJ1-1; D remains ambiguous. Sequencing was carried out using PBMCs. This receptor was taken from a man younger than 35 in good health and CMV-seronegative. CDR3 residues: CASSPLNGGVEAFF. In nucleotides, the CDR3 is TGCGCCAGCAGCCCCCTTAACGGAGGAGTAGAAGCTTTCTTT.